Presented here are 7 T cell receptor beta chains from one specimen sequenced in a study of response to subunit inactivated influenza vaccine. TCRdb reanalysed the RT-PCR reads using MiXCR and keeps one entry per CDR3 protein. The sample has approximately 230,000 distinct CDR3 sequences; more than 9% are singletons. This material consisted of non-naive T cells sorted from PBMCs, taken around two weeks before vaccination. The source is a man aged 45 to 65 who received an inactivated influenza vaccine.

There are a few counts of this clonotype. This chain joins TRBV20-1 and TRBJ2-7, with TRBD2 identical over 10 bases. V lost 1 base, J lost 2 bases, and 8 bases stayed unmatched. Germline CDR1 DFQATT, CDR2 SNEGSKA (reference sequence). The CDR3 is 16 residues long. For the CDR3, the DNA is TGCAGTGCTAGAGGAACATCTAGCGGGGGCCCCTACGAGCAGTACTTC. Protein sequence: CSARGTSSGGPYEQYF.

In DNA, the CDR3 is TGCAGTGCTAGAGTTGGGGCAGCCCCATGGGGGGAGACCCAGTACTTC. This gives the protein CSARVGAAPWGETQYF. The V call is TRBV20-1, the J call TRBJ2-5; D assignment may be TRBD1 or TRBD2 (5 bases each). Germline loops: CDR1 DFQATT, CDR2 SNEGSKA (reference sequence). The V end was cut by 1 base, the J end by 5 bases, with 20 bases between. The CDR3 consists of 16 residues.

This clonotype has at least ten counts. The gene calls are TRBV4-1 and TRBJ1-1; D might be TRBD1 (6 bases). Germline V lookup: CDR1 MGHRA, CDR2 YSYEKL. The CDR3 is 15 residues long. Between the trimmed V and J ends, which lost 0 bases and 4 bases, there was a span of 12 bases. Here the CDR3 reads CASSQEVTGITEAFF. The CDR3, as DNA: TGCGCCAGCAGCCAAGAAGTTACAGGGATCACTGAAGCTTTCTTT.

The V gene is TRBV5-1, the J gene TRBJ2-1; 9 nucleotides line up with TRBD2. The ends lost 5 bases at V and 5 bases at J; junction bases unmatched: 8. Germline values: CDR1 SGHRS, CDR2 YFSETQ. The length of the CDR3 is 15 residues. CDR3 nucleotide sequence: TGCGCCAGCAGTTGGAGACTAGCGGAGGACAATGAGCAGTTCTTC. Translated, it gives CASSWRLAEDNEQFF.

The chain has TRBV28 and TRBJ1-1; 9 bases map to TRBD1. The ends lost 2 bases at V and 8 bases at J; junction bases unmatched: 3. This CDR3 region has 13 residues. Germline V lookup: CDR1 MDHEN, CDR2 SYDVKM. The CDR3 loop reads CASSLGTGREAFF. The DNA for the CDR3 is TGTGCCAGCAGTTTAGGGACAGGGCGGGAAGCTTTCTTT. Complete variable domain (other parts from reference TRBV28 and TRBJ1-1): DVKVTQSSRYLVKRTGEKVFLECVQDMDHENMFWYRQDPGLGLRLIYFSYDVKMKEKGDIPEGYSVSREKKERFSLILESASTNQTSMYLCASSLGTGREAFFGQGTRLTVV.

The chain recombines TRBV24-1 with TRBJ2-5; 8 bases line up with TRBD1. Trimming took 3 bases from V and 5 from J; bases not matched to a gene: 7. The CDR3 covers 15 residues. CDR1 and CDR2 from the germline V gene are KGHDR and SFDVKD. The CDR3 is CATSDPTGARETQYF. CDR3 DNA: TGTGCCACCAGTGATCCGACAGGGGCGAGGGAGACCCAGTACTTC.

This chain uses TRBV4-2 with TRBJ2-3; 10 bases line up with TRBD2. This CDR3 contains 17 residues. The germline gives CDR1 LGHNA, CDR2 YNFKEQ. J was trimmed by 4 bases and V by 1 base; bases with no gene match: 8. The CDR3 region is CASSQGASGGGPDTQYF. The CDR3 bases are TGTGCCAGCAGCCAAGGGGCCAGCGGGGGGGGTCCAGATACGCAGTATTTT.